This T cell receptor (beta chain) was documented in a study of spatial heterogeneity in lung cancer. Study in general: Detection consistently yielded more beta chains than alpha chains.

Every TCR cDNA molecule bore a unique molecular identifier. Via MiXCR, TCRdb re-called the 5' RACE reads, giving one row per CDR3 protein. Of 40,000 to 50,000 distinct CDR3 sequences detected, 7.5% to 9% appear once; the ten largest clones hold 13%. This clonotype was detected a few times. Time point denoted: sample taken at primary tumor resection. The study sequenced unsorted whole RNA from tumor, nontumor lung or frozen PBMC. The ends lost 0 bases at V and 6 bases at J; junction bases unmatched: 12. Germline V lookup: CDR1 LNHNV, CDR2 YYDKDF (reference sequence). This CDR3 spans 18 amino acids. The specimen comprised PBMCs, sampled at surgery. This chain uses TRBV15 with TRBJ2-3, with 10 bases identical to TRBD2. This TCR was recovered from a female donor with early-stage non-small cell lung cancer. The CDR3 loop reads CATSRDLWKASGGDTQYF. In DNA, the CDR3 is TGTGCCACCAGCAGAGATCTCTGGAAGGCTAGCGGGGGTGATACGCAGTATTTT.